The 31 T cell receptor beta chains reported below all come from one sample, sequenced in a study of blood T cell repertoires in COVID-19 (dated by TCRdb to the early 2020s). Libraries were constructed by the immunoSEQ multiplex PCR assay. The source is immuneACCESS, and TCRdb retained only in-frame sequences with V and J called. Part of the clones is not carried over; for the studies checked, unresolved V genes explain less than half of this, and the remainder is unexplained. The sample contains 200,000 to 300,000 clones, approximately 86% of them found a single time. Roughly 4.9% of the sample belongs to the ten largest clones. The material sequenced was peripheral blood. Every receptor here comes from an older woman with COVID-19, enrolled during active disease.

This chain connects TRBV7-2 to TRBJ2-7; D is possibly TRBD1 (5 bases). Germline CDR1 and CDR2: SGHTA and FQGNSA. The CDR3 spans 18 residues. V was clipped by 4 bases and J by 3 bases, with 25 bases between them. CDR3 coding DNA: TGTGCCAGCAGCTACTCAGGGCAGGGCAGTGTAATGGGCTACGAGCAGTACTTC. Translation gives CASSYSGQGSVMGYEQYF.

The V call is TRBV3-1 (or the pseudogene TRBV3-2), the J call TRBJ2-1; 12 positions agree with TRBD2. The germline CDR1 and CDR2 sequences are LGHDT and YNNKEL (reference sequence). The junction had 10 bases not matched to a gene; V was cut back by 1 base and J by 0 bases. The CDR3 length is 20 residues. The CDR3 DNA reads TGTGCCAGCAGCCAAGTTCTAGCGGGAGGGCCTATAAGCTCCTACAATGAGCAGTTCTTC. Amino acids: CASSQVLAGGPISSYNEQFF.

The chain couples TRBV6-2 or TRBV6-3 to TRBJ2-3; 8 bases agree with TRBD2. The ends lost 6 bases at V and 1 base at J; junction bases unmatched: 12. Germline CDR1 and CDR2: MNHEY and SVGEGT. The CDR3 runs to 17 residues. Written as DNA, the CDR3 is TGTGCCAGCAGCCCTACCGGGACTAGGAGGGGCACAGATACGCAGTATTTT. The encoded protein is CASSPTGTRRGTDTQYF.

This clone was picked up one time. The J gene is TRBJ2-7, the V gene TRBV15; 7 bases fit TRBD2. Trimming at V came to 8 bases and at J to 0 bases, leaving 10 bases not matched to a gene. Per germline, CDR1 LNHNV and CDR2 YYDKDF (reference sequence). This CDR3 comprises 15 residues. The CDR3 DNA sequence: TGTGCCACCCGCGCAAGGTCGGGAGGCTCCTACGAGCAGTACTTC. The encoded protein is CATRARSGGSYEQYF.

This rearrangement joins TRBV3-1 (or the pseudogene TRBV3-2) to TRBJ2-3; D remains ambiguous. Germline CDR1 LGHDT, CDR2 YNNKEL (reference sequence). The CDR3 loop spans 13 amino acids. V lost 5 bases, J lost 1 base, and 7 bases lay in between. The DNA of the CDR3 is TGTGCCAGCAGCTTCAGTGGCACAGATACGCAGTATTTT. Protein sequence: CASSFSGTDTQYF.

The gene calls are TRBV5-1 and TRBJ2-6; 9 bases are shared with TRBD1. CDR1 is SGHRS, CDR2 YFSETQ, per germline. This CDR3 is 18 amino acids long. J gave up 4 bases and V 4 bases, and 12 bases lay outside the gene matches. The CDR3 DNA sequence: TGCGCCAGCAGCAGTGCCGGGACAGGGATCGGGGGGGCCAACGTCCTGACTTTC. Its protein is CASSSAGTGIGGANVLTF. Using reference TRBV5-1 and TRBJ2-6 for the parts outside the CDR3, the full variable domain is KAGVTQTPRYLIKTRGQQVTLSCSPISGHRSVSWYQQTPGQGLQFLFEYFSETQRNKGNFPGRFSGRQFSNSRSEMNVSTLELGDSALYLCASSSAGTGIGGANVLTFGAGSRLTVL.

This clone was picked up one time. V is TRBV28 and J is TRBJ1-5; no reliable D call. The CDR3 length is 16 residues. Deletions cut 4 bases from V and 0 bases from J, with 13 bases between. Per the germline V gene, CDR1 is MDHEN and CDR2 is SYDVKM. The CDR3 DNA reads TGTGCCAGCAGTTCCCTAACAGACGGTAGCAATCAGCCCCAGCATTTT. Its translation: CASSSLTDGSNQPQHF.

The CDR3 sequence: CASSLNRPSYTF. The CDR3, as DNA: TGTGCCAGCAGCTTAAACAGGCCCAGCTACACCTTC. The rearrangement joins TRBV7-2 to TRBJ1-2, with TRBD1 as a possible D gene (5 bases). This CDR3 spans 12 amino acids. Trimming removed 2 bases at V and 9 bases at J, with 10 bases between. The germline gives CDR1 SGHTA, CDR2 FQGNSA.

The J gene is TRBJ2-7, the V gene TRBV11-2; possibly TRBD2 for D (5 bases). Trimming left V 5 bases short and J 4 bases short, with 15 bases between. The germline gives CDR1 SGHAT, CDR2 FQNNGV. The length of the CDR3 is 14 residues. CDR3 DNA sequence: TGTGCCAGCAGCGTCAACGGGATTCTTTACGAGCAGTACTTC. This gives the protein CASSVNGILYEQYF.

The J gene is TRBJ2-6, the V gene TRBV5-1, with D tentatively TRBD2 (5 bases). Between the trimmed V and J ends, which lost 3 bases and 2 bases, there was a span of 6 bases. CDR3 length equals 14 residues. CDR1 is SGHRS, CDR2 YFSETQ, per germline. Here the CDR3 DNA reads TGCGCCAGCAGCTGGGGAGCTGGGGCCAACGTCCTGACTTTC. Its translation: CASSWGAGANVLTF.

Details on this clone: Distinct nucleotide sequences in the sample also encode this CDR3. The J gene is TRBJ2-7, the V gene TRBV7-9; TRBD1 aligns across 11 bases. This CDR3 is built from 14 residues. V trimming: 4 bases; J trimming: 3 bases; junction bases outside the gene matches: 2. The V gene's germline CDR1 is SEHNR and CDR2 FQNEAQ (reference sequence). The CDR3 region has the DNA TGTGCCAGCAGCTCCGGGACAGGGGGCTACGAGCAGTACTTC. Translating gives CASSSGTGGYEQYF. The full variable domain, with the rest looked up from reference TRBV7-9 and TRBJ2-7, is DTGVSQNPRHKITKRGQNVTFRCDPISEHNRLYWYRQTLGQGPEFLTYFQNEAQLEKSRLLSDRFSAERPKGSFSTLEIQRTEQGDSAMYLCASSSGTGGYEQYFGPGTRLTVT.

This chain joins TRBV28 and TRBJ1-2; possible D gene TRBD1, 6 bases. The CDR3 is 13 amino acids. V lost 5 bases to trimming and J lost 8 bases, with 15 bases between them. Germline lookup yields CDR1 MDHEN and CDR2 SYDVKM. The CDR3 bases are TGTGCCAGCAGTCTCACAGGGCGTGGCGGCTACACCTTC. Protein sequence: CASSLTGRGGYTF.

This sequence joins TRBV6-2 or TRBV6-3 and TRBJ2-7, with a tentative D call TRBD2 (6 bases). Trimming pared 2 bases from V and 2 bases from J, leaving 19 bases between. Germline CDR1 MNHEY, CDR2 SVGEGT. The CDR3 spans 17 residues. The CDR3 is CASSYQPPGLSTYEQYF. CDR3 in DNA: TGTGCCAGCAGTTACCAACCACCGGGACTTTCCACCTACGAGCAGTACTTC.

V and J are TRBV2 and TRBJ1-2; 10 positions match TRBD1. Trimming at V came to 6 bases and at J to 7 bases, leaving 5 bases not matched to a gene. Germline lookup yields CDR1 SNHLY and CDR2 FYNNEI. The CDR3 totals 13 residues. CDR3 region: CASSATGGSGYTF. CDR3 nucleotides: TGTGCCAGCAGCGCGACAGGGGGCTCTGGCTACACCTTC.

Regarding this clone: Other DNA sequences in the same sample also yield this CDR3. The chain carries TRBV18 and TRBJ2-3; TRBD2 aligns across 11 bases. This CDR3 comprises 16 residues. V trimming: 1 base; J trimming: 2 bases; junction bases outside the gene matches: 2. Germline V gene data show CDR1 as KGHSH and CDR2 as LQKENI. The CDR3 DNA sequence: TGTGCCAGCTCACCACTAGCGGGAGGGCCCACAGATACGCAGTATTTT. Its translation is CASSPLAGGPTDTQYF.

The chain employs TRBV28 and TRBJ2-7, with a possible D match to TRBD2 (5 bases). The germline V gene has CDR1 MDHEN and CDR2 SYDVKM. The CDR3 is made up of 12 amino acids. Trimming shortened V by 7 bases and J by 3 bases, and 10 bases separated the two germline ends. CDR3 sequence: CASTHGVYEQYF. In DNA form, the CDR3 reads TGTGCCAGCACCCACGGGGTCTACGAGCAGTACTTC. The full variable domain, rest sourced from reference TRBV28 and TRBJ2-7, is DVKVTQSSRYLVKRTGEKVFLECVQDMDHENMFWYRQDPGLGLRLIYFSYDVKMKEKGDIPEGYSVSREKKERFSLILESASTNQTSMYLCASTHGVYEQYFGPGTRLTVT.

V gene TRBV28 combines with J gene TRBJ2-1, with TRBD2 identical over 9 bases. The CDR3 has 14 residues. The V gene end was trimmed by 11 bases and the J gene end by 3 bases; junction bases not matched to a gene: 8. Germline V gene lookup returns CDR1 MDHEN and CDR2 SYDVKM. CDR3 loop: CAGGVAGDYNEQFF. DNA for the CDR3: TGTGCCGGAGGGGTAGCGGGAGACTACAATGAGCAGTTCTTC. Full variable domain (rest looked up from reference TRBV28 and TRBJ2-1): DVKVTQSSRYLVKRTGEKVFLECVQDMDHENMFWYRQDPGLGLRLIYFSYDVKMKEKGDIPEGYSVSREKKERFSLILESASTNQTSMYLCAGGVAGDYNEQFFGPGTRLTVL.

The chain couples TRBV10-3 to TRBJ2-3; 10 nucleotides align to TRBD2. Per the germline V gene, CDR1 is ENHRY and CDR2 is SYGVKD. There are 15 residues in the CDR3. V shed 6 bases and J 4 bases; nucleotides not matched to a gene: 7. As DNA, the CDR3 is TGTGCCATCAGCCCAGCGGGAGGGCCCGCAGATACGCAGTATTTT. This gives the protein CAISPAGGPADTQYF.

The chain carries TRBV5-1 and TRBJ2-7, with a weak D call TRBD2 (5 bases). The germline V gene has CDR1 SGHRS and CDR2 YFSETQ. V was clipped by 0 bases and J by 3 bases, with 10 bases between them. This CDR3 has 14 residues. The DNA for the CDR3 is TGCGCCAGCAGCTTGGGTACTAGTATCTACGAGCAGTACTTC. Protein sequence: CASSLGTSIYEQYF.

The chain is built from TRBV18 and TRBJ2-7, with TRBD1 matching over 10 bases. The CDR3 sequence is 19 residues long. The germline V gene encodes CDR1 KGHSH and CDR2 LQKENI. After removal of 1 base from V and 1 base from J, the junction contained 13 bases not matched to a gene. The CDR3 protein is CASSPRPGQGPRGSYEQYF. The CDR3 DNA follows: TGTGCCAGCTCACCACGTCCGGGACAGGGGCCCCGCGGGTCCTACGAGCAGTACTTC.

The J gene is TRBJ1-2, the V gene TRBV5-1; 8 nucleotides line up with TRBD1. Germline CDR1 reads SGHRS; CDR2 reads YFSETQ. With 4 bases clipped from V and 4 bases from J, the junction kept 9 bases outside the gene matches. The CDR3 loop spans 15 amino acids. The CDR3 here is CASSRLDRVPYGYTF. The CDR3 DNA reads TGCGCCAGCAGCAGGTTGGACAGGGTTCCCTATGGCTACACCTTC.

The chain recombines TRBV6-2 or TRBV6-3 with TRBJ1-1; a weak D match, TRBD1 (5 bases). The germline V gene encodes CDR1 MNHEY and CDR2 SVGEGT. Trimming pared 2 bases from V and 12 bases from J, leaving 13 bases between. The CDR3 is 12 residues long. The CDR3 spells CASSYGASLTFF. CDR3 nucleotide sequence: TGTGCCAGCAGTTACGGGGCCAGTCTCACTTTCTTT.

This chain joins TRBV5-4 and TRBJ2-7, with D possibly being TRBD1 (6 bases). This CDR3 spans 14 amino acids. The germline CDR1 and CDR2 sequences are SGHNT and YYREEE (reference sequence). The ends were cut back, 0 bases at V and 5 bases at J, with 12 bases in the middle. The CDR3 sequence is CASSLAAGVDEQYF. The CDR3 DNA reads TGTGCCAGCAGCTTGGCTGCAGGGGTCGACGAGCAGTACTTC. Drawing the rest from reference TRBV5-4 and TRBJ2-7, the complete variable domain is ETGVTQSPTHLIKTRGQQVTLRCSSQSGHNTVSWYQQALGQGPQFIFQYYREEENGRGNFPPRFSGLQFPNYSSELNVNALELDDSALYLCASSLAAGVDEQYFGPGTRLTVT.

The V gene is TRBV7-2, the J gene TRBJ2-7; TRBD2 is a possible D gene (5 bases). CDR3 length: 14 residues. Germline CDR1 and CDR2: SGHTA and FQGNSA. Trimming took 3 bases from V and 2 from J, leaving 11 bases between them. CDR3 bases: TGTGCCAGCAGCTTCCGGGAAACGACCTACGAGCAGTACTTC. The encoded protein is CASSFRETTYEQYF.

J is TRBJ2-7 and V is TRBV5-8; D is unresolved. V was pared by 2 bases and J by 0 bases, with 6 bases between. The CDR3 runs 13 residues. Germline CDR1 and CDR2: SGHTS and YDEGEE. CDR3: CASSFEASYEQYF. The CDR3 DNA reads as TGTGCCAGCAGCTTCGAAGCCTCCTACGAGCAGTACTTC. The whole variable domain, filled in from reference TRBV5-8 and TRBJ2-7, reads EAGVTQSPTHLIKTRGQQATLRCSPISGHTSVYWYQQALGLGLQFLLWYDEGEERNRGNFPPRFSGRQFPNYSSELNVNALELEDSALYLCASSFEASYEQYFGPGTRLTVT.

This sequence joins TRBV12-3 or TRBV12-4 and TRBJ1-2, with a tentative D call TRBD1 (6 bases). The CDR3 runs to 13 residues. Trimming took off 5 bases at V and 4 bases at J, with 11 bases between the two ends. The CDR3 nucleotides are TGTGCCAGCAGTCAGACAGGAGGCTATGGCTACACCTTC. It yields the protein CASSQTGGYGYTF.

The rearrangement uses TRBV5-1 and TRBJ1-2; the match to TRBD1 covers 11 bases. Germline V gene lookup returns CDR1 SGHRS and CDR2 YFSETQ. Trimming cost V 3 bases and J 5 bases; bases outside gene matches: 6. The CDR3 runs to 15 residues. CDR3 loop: CASSSPGTGGYGYTF. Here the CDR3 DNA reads TGCGCCAGCAGCTCCCCCGGGACAGGGGGGTATGGCTACACCTTC.

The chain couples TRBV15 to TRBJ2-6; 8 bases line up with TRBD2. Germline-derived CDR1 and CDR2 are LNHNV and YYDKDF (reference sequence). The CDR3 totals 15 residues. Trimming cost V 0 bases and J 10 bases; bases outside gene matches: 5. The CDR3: CATSREAGGPNVLTF. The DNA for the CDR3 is TGTGCCACCAGCAGAGAGGCGGGAGGCCCAAACGTCCTGACTTTC.

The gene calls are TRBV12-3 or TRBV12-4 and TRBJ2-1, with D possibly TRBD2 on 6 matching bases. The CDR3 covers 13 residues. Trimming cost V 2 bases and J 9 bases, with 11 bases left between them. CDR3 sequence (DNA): TGTGCCAGCAGTTTACGGCTAGCGTTTGAGCAGTTCTTC. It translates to CASSLRLAFEQFF.

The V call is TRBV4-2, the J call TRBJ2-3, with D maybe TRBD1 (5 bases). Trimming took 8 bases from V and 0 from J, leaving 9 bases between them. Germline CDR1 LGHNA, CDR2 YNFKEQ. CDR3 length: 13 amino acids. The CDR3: CASGAASTDTQYF. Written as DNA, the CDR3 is TGTGCCAGCGGGGCAGCTAGCACAGATACGCAGTATTTT.

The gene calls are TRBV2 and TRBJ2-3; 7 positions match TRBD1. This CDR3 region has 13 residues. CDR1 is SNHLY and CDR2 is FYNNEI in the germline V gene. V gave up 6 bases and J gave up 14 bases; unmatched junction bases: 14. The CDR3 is CASRAPGTASMYF. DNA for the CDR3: TGTGCCAGCAGAGCCCCCGGGACAGCCTCAATGTATTTT.